These 10 T cell receptor beta chains were all obtained from the same sample, sequenced in a study of control samples from healthy donors and cancer patients. Repertoires were generated with immunoSEQ multiplex PCR, while TCRdb's copy carries only in-frame clones and drops some. Of roughly 80,000 clones listed, roughly 92% were seen once; the top ten hold 5.8%. Sequenced: blood. The receptors shown here come from a woman in her fifties or sixties in good health.

This chain links TRBV19 with TRBJ2-1, with 11 bases aligning to TRBD2. The ends lost 5 bases at V and 7 bases at J; junction bases unmatched: 13. Germline V gene data show CDR1 as LNHDA and CDR2 as SQIVND (reference sequence). CDR3 length: 17 amino acids. CDR3 sequence reads: CASSAQLAGVVLNEQFF. Written as DNA, the CDR3 is TGTGCCAGTAGTGCTCAACTAGCGGGAGTGGTCCTGAATGAGCAGTTCTTC.

This sequence joins TRBV28 and TRBJ2-7; unclear D gene. Deletions cut 1 base from V and 6 bases from J, with 7 bases between. The CDR3 totals 12 residues. Germline V lookup: CDR1 MDHEN, CDR2 SYDVKM. The CDR3 nucleotides are TGTGCCAGCAGTTTATCTGGGCTCGAGCAGTACTTC. Amino acid sequence: CASSLSGLEQYF. Using reference TRBV28 and TRBJ2-7 for the parts outside the CDR3, the full variable domain is DVKVTQSSRYLVKRTGEKVFLECVQDMDHENMFWYRQDPGLGLRLIYFSYDVKMKEKGDIPEGYSVSREKKERFSLILESASTNQTSMYLCASSLSGLEQYFGPGTRLTVT.

V and J are TRBV12-3 or TRBV12-4 and TRBJ2-7; D possibly corresponds to TRBD1 (6 bases). The CDR3 length is 12 residues. Trimming pared 6 bases from V and 6 bases from J, leaving 12 bases between. This chain's CDR3 is CASRYTGSEQYF. The CDR3 DNA follows: TGTGCCAGCAGGTATACAGGGAGCGAGCAGTACTTC.

The chain joins TRBV28 to TRBJ1-5, with D tentatively TRBD1 (5 bases). CDR3 length equals 15 residues. V dropped 5 bases and J dropped 0 bases, with 11 bases sitting between them. Germline V lookup: CDR1 MDHEN, CDR2 SYDVKM. Here the CDR3 reads CASSPPTVSNQPQHF. Here the CDR3 DNA reads TGTGCCAGCAGTCCACCGACAGTTAGCAATCAGCCCCAGCATTTT.

The genes are TRBV24-1 and TRBJ2-1, with TRBD1 identical over 9 bases. Germline V gives CDR1 KGHDR, CDR2 SFDVKD. This CDR3 region has 14 residues. V lost 7 bases to trimming and J lost 7 bases; unmatched junction nucleotides: 7. This CDR3 reads CATRRTGDGNEQFF. As DNA, the CDR3 is TGTGCCACCAGAAGGACAGGGGATGGGAATGAGCAGTTCTTC.

The chain joins TRBV28 to TRBJ1-1, with TRBD1 as a possible D gene (5 bases). V gave up 4 bases and J gave up 9 bases, with 12 bases separating them. Per the germline V gene, CDR1 is MDHEN and CDR2 is SYDVKM. The CDR3 runs to 12 residues. Here the CDR3 reads CASSWRRGQAFF. Written as DNA, the CDR3 is TGTGCCAGCAGTTGGAGGAGGGGCCAAGCTTTCTTT. The entire variable domain, with the rest obtained from reference TRBV28 and TRBJ1-1, is as follows: DVKVTQSSRYLVKRTGEKVFLECVQDMDHENMFWYRQDPGLGLRLIYFSYDVKMKEKGDIPEGYSVSREKKERFSLILESASTNQTSMYLCASSWRRGQAFFGQGTRLTVV.

This clone was picked up one time. This chain joins TRBV27 and TRBJ2-7; 7 nucleotides align to TRBD2. This CDR3 is built from 14 residues. V dropped 6 bases and J dropped 2; count of bases not matched to a gene: 7. The germline gives CDR1 MNHEY, CDR2 SMNVEV (reference sequence). CDR3 residues: CASRLAGTTYEQYF. In DNA form, the CDR3 reads TGTGCCAGCAGGCTCGCCGGGACTACCTACGAGCAGTACTTC.

This chain connects TRBV6-2 or TRBV6-3 to TRBJ2-4; D gene uncertain. The CDR3 sequence is 15 residues long. V lost 1 base and J lost 0, with 7 bases in between. CDR1 is MNHEY, CDR2 SVGEGT, per germline. CDR3 region: CASSYFKLAKNIQYF. CDR3 nucleotides: TGTGCCAGCAGTTACTTTAAGCTAGCCAAAAACATTCAGTACTTC.

The genes are TRBV5-1 and TRBJ1-6, with a weak D call TRBD1 (5 bases). The CDR3 spans 18 residues. Trimming stripped 5 bases from V and 8 bases from J, with 26 bases between. Germline V lookup: CDR1 SGHRS, CDR2 YFSETQ. CDR3 nucleotide sequence: TGCGCCAGCAGATTTGCCCCTACTCAAGGGGTAATGGATTCACCCCTCCACTTT. Amino acid sequence: CASRFAPTQGVMDSPLHF. Full variable domain (remainder filled in from reference TRBV5-1 and TRBJ1-6): KAGVTQTPRYLIKTRGQQVTLSCSPISGHRSVSWYQQTPGQGLQFLFEYFSETQRNKGNFPGRFSGRQFSNSRSEMNVSTLELGDSALYLCASRFAPTQGVMDSPLHFGNGTRLTVT.

This CDR3 reads CASSETGGGSPLHF. The DNA of the CDR3 is TGTGCCAGCTCCGAAACAGGGGGCGGGTCACCCCTCCACTTT. V usage is TRBV19 and J usage is TRBJ1-6; 9 bases are shared with TRBD1. J gave up 10 bases and V 9 bases, and 10 bases lay outside the gene matches. The CDR3 is 14 residues long. Per the germline V gene, CDR1 is LNHDA and CDR2 is SQIVND (reference sequence).